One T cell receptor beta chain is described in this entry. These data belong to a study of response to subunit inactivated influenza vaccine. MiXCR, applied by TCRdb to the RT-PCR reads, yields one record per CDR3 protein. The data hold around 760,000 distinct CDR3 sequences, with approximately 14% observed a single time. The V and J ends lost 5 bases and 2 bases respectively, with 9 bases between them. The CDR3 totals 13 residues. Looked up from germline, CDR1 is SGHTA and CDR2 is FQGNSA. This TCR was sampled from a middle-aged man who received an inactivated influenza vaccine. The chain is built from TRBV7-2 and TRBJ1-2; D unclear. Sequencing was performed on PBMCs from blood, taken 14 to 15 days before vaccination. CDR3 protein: CASSVDMNYGYTF. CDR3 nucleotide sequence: TGTGCCAGCAGCGTAGATATGAACTATGGCTACACCTTC.